This T cell receptor beta chain emerged from a study of CD8 T cells in ankylosing spondylitis. CDR3 length: 16 amino acids. To note about this clonotype: Its specificity is not known.

In making TCR beta libraries, quantitative 5'-RACE with molecular barcodes was used. TCRdb independently ran MiXCR on the 5' RACE reads; one entry per CDR3 protein. The sample lists about 300,000 distinct CDR3 sequences, less than 25% occurring once. Notes on the study in general: Some motif variants had been reported before (in reactive arthritis synovial fluid and blood). Characteristic of ankylosing spondylitis blood, it appeared, was a TCR beta motif comprising about 8 highly homologous variants.

The chain joins TRBV12-2 to TRBJ1-1; the D call TRBD1 from the table was never checked on the DNA. TRBV12-2 is listed as a pseudogene. This sequence originates from a female donor with ankylosing spondylitis or in good health (not recorded which). Source material: blood, either unsorted or a sorted T cell fraction (not recorded which). Written as DNA, the CDR3 is TGTGCAAGTCGCCCGATGACAGAACCCCCGAGGACTGAAGCTTTCTTT. This encodes CASRPMTEPPRTEAFF.